These 7 T cell receptor beta chains were sequenced from one sample in a study of blood T cell repertoires in COVID-19. The table came from immunoSEQ multiplex PCR; TCRdb's copy has only in-frame clones and leaves some out. The sample has 150,000 to 200,000 clones; approximately 95% are singletons. The specimen sequenced was peripheral blood. The source is a woman between 55 and 75 years old with COVID-19, enrolled during active disease.

V is TRBV6-4 and J is TRBJ1-2, with 10 bases matching TRBD1. After removal of 5 bases from V and 8 bases from J, the junction contained 11 bases not matched to a gene. Germline V CDR1 and CDR2: MRHNA, SNTAGT. The CDR3 has 15 amino acids. The CDR3 reads CASSITGTGVYGYTF. In DNA form, the CDR3 reads TGTGCCAGCAGTATTACAGGGACAGGGGTCTACGGCTACACCTTC.

DNA for the CDR3: TGCGCCAGCAGCCAAGAAGTTTCGGTCAGGGGAACCTATGGCTACACCTTC. Protein: CASSQEVSVRGTYGYTF. The rearrangement links TRBV4-1 to TRBJ1-2, with a weak D call TRBD1 (6 bases). Trimming shortened V by 0 bases and J by 4 bases, and 18 bases separated the two germline ends. CDR3 length equals 17 residues. The germline CDR1 and CDR2 sequences are MGHRA and YSYEKL.

The chain uses TRBV20-1 and TRBJ1-2, with D unresolved. The V and J ends lost 3 bases and 2 bases respectively, with 10 bases between them. The CDR3 has 13 amino acids. The germline CDR1 and CDR2 sequences are DFQATT and SNEGSKA (reference sequence). The CDR3 loop is CSASAGINYGYTF. CDR3 bases: TGCAGTGCTAGTGCAGGAATAAACTATGGCTACACCTTC.

This chain joins TRBV7-2 and TRBJ1-5, with D unclear. The CDR3 consists of 15 residues. V was shortened by 0 bases and J by 5 bases, with 11 bases between the two germline ends. CDR1 and CDR2 (germline): SGHTA, FQGNSA. CDR3 sequence reads: CASSLARGRDQPQHF. DNA of the CDR3: TGTGCCAGCAGCTTAGCGCGGGGTCGGGATCAGCCCCAGCATTTT.

The rearrangement uses TRBV9 and TRBJ1-1; a weak D match, TRBD1 (6 bases). V shed 0 bases and J shed 1 base, with 16 bases lying between them. From germline, CDR1 is SGDLS and CDR2 YYNGEE. The CDR3 has 17 amino acids. This CDR3 is CASSVDLQGRGNTEAFF. The CDR3, as DNA: TGTGCCAGCAGCGTAGACCTCCAGGGGCGCGGGAACACTGAAGCTTTCTTT.

The rearrangement joins TRBV4-2 to TRBJ1-2, with a tentative D call TRBD1 (5 bases). Trimming cost V 4 bases and J 2 bases, with 11 bases left between them. The CDR3 is made up of 14 amino acids. Germline lookup yields CDR1 LGHNA and CDR2 YNFKEQ. The CDR3 protein is CASSPSRGNYGYTF. The CDR3 DNA reads as TGTGCCAGCAGCCCTTCCCGGGGGAACTATGGCTACACCTTC.

The chain carries TRBV27 and TRBJ2-2; 10 positions match TRBD1. The CDR3 contains 17 residues. Trimming at V came to 6 bases and at J to 5 bases, leaving 12 bases not matched to a gene. Germline CDR1 MNHEY, CDR2 SMNVEV (reference sequence). The CDR3 region is CASRIRSTGGATGELFF. DNA of the CDR3: TGTGCCAGCAGGATACGATCGACAGGGGGCGCGACCGGGGAGCTGTTTTTT.